This TCR beta chain comes out of a study of beta chain features in type 1 diabetes. Every bit of the isolated RNA underwent reverse transcription, so sequencing read expressed TCRB transcripts. Repertoires were generated with immunoSEQ multiplex PCR, while TCRdb's copy carries only in-frame clones and drops some. The sample holds 860,000 or so clones, roughly a sixth seen once. Regarding the study as a whole: The naive, central memory and Treg TCRB repertoires of patients appeared to be more similar to one another than those of healthy donors.

The ends lost 5 bases at V and 6 bases at J; junction bases unmatched: 6. CDR3 length: 16 residues. Germline-derived CDR1 and CDR2 are SGHVS and FQNEAQ. Only a few counts were recorded for this clone. Its antigen is not known. This clonotype was obtained from a young woman in good health. The chain has TRBV7-8 and TRBJ2-3, with 15 nucleotides matching TRBD2. Source material: naive CD4+ T cells from blood. The CDR3 sequence: CASSRWTSGRADTQYF. In DNA, the CDR3 is TGTGCCAGCAGCAGATGGACTAGCGGGAGGGCGGATACGCAGTATTTT.